The entry below describes one T cell receptor (beta chain). The data derive from a study of blood T cell repertoires in COVID-19. As for the study in general: Material from acute and convalescent COVID-19 was sourced from the United States, Italy and Spain. PBMCs, B-cell-depleted T cells, or T cells provided the cDNA or gDNA that made up the material.

Seattle's cohort entered during active infection and was followed longitudinally. Per the original data handling: Nucleated cell counts were estimated from reference gene primer amplification. Libraries were prepared by immunoSEQ multiplex PCR; TCRdb keeps only in-frame clonotypes and omits some of them. V, J and clone size derive from that table, while D and trimming were established from the DNA sequence. Of about 260,000 clones listed, 88% were seen once; the top ten hold about 10%. Germline V gives CDR1 LNHDA, CDR2 SQIVND (reference sequence). This CDR3 spans 14 amino acids. The V and J ends lost 0 bases and 7 bases respectively, with 12 bases between them.

Sequencing input: peripheral blood. The chain is built from TRBV19 and TRBJ1-1; D might be TRBD1 (5 bases). The receptor was derived from a woman aged 70-85 years with COVID-19, enrolled during active disease. The CDR3 loop reads CASSIERIGGEAFF. The CDR3 DNA is TGTGCCAGTAGTATAGAACGGATCGGGGGTGAAGCTTTCTTT.